The T cell receptor beta chain under discussion was sequenced for a study of cytomegalovirus exposure and HLA in healthy donors. Germline trimming cut 7 bases from V and 5 bases from J; bases unmatched to any gene: 7. CDR1 SNHLY and CDR2 FYNNEI come from the germline V gene. The CDR3 is 14 residues long. The PCR had 60 Vbeta and 13 Jbeta primers. TCRdb's copy holds only in-frame clones and misses some; the assay was immunoSEQ multiplex PCR. The repertoire holds around 130,000 clones, approximately 85% seen once, with 1.5% to 2% in the top ten. This rearrangement joins TRBV2 to TRBJ1-1; 10 nucleotides match TRBD1. This TCR was sampled from a boy aged 10-17 years in good health and CMV-seronegative. What was sequenced was PBMCs. CDR3 sequence (DNA): TGTGCCAGCAAGTCCAGGACAGGGGGGACTGAAGCTTTCTTT. Its translation is CASKSRTGGTEAFF.